What follows are 28 T cell receptor beta chains derived from one specimen sequenced in a study of cytomegalovirus exposure and HLA in healthy donors (dated by TCRdb to 2015 to 2018). To prepare the library, the immunoSEQ multiplex PCR assay was applied. For the multiplex PCR, a mixture combining 60 forward primers for TCR Vbeta segments and 13 reverse primers for TCR Jbeta segments was used. TCRdb took this table from immuneACCESS and kept in-frame rearrangements with V and J called. Such tables lack part of the clones; where checked against another copy, unresolved V genes explain under half of the gap, and the rest is unexplained. The sample contains about 100,000 clones, 75% of them found a single time. Jointly, the top ten make up approximately 14% of the sample. Material: PBMCs. These receptors came from a male donor in good health and CMV-seropositive.

The chain links TRBV7-7 to TRBJ2-5; 9 nucleotides match TRBD2. Looked up from germline, CDR1 is SSHAT and CDR2 is FNYEAQ (reference sequence). J gave up 2 bases and V 1 base, and 5 bases lay outside the gene matches. CDR3 length: 16 residues. The CDR3 spells CASSLVGAGGQETQYF. DNA for the CDR3: TGTGCCAGCAGCTTAGTTGGGGCGGGGGGGCAAGAGACCCAGTACTTC.

The chain couples TRBV5-1 to TRBJ2-5; 9 bases are shared with TRBD2. The V gene's germline CDR1 is SGHRS and CDR2 YFSETQ. There are 14 residues in the CDR3. Trimming cost V 4 bases and J 9 bases; bases outside gene matches: 10. The CDR3 spells CASSLGLAHTSQYF. CDR3 sequence (DNA): TGCGCCAGCAGCCTGGGACTAGCCCACACGTCCCAGTACTTC.

CDR3 protein: CASMAAGAREETQYF. CDR3 DNA sequence: TGTGCCAGCATGGCAGCGGGGGCTCGAGAGGAGACCCAGTACTTC. The chain carries TRBV7-6 and TRBJ2-5, with 8 nucleotides matching TRBD2. After removal of 7 bases from V and 5 bases from J, the junction contained 12 bases not matched to a gene. Germline CDR1 reads SGHVS; CDR2 reads FNYEAQ. There are 15 residues in the CDR3.

This chain joins TRBV7-6 and TRBJ2-2; 8 bases agree with TRBD2. The CDR3 consists of 14 residues. Germline CDR1 SGHVS, CDR2 FNYEAQ. The V segment lost 0 bases and the J segment 7 bases; nucleotides outside the gene matches: 1. The CDR3 here is CASSLAAGGGELFF. CDR3 coding DNA: TGTGCCAGCAGCTTAGCGGCGGGAGGCGGGGAGCTGTTTTTT.

The V gene is TRBV6-5, the J gene TRBJ1-2; 8 nucleotides align to TRBD1. The CDR3 runs to 14 residues. The V and J ends lost 6 bases and 8 bases, in that order; junction bases with no gene match: 11. Germline CDR1 and CDR2: MNHEY and SVGAGI. CDR3 coding DNA: TGTGCCAGCAGAAGGCAGGGGGCAATTGGGGGCTACACCTTC. Amino acid sequence: CASRRQGAIGGYTF.

This sequence joins TRBV6-1 and TRBJ2-3; D is ambiguous. The length of the CDR3 is 10 residues. Trimming shortened V by 8 bases and J by 4 bases, and 4 bases separated the two germline ends. The germline CDR1 and CDR2 sequences are MNHNS and SASEGT. The CDR3 DNA reads TGTGCCAGCTTATCAGATACGCAGTATTTT. This codes for CASLSDTQYF.

This sequence joins TRBV30 and TRBJ1-2; D unresolved. V lost 4 bases, J lost 5 bases, and 14 bases lay in between. There are 13 residues in the CDR3. Germline V gives CDR1 GTSNPN, CDR2 SVGIG (reference sequence). The CDR3 sequence: CAWTSTGWYGYTF. DNA for the CDR3: TGTGCCTGGACTAGTACGGGTTGGTATGGCTACACCTTC. Full variable domain (remainder filled in from reference TRBV30 and TRBJ1-2): SQTIHQWPATLVQPVGSPLSLECTVEGTSNPNLYWYRQAAGRGLQLLFYSVGIGQISSEVPQNLSASRPQDRQFILSSKKLLLSDSGFYLCAWTSTGWYGYTFGSGTRLTVV.

This clone turned up a few times. The chain combines TRBV4-3 with TRBJ2-6; a weak D match, TRBD2 (5 bases). This CDR3 has 16 amino acids. CDR1 and CDR2 from the germline V gene are LGHNA and YSLEER. Trimming removed 0 bases at V and 0 bases at J, with 6 bases between. DNA for the CDR3: TGCGCCAGCAGCCAAGATACTAGCTCTGGGGCCAACGTCCTGACTTTC. Encoded protein: CASSQDTSSGANVLTF.

This clone was counted only a few times. The chain carries TRBV4-1 and TRBJ1-5; 9 bases match TRBD1. Germline V gene lookup returns CDR1 MGHRA and CDR2 YSYEKL. J gave up 3 bases and V 1 base, and 1 base lay outside the gene matches. The CDR3 sequence is 15 residues long. The CDR3 DNA reads as TGCGCCAGCAGCCAAGGACAGGGGGTCAATCAGCCCCAGCATTTT. Its translation: CASSQGQGVNQPQHF.

This chain links TRBV7-6 with TRBJ2-1; TRBD2 agrees at 11 bases. Germline V gene sequence: CDR1 SGHVS, CDR2 FNYEAQ. With V trimmed by 5 bases and J by 3 bases, 24 bases remained unmatched. This CDR3 comprises 22 residues. The CDR3 region is CASSPSPSGLPGLADHYNEQFF. The CDR3 region has the DNA TGTGCCAGCAGCCCTAGTCCTTCGGGACTTCCGGGACTAGCGGACCACTACAATGAGCAGTTCTTC.

Comments on this clone: Other DNA variants within this sample encode the same CDR3. The rearrangement uses TRBV2 and TRBJ1-5; no firm D call. CDR1 SNHLY and CDR2 FYNNEI come from the germline V gene. The CDR3 consists of 17 residues. Between the trimmed V and J ends, which lost 8 bases and 4 bases, there was a span of 24 bases. CDR3 bases: TGTGCCAGCCTCCCGGGGTGGGAAGACGGTAGAAATCAGCCCCAGCATTTT. Its translation: CASLPGWEDGRNQPQHF.

The J gene is TRBJ1-4, the V gene TRBV2; the match to TRBD1 covers 7 bases. The CDR3 has 15 residues. CDR1 is SNHLY, CDR2 FYNNEI, per germline. The V segment lost 3 bases and the J segment 2 bases; nucleotides outside the gene matches: 3. The CDR3 loop is CASSDQGGTNEKLFF. The CDR3 nucleotides are TGTGCCAGCAGTGATCAGGGGGGCACTAATGAAAAACTGTTTTTT. The full variable domain, with the rest looked up from reference TRBV2 and TRBJ1-4, is EPEVTQTPSHQVTQMGQEVILRCVPISNHLYFYWYRQILGQKVEFLVSFYNNEISEKSEIFDDQFSVERPDGSNFTLKIRSTKLEDSAMYFCASSDQGGTNEKLFFGSGTQLSVL.

V usage is TRBV4-3 and J usage is TRBJ2-5; D possibly corresponds to TRBD2 (7 bases). This CDR3 is built from 15 residues. V gave up 0 bases and J gave up 5 bases, with 13 bases separating them. Germline V CDR1 and CDR2: LGHNA, YSLEER. CDR3 in amino acids: CASSQEWGGGETQYF. The DNA of the CDR3 is TGCGCCAGCAGCCAAGAATGGGGGGGCGGTGAGACCCAGTACTTC.

Details on this clone: A junction boundary mismatches the germline segment, possibly from a read error. The CDR3 is CASSSDRGGEQYF. CDR3 nucleotides: TGTGCTAGCAGCTCCGACAGAGGGGGCGAGCAGTACTTC. This chain connects TRBV7-7 to TRBJ2-7; tentatively, D is TRBD1 (6 bases). The CDR3 sequence is 13 residues long. Germline lookup yields CDR1 SSHAT and CDR2 FNYEAQ (reference sequence).

A single count supports this clone. The rearrangement joins TRBV7-2 to TRBJ1-2, with 7 bases that match TRBD1. With 1 base clipped from V and 4 bases from J, the junction kept 3 bases outside the gene matches. This CDR3 contains 14 residues. Per germline, CDR1 SGHTA and CDR2 FQGNSA. This CDR3 reads CASSLVWTGYGYTF. As DNA, the CDR3 is TGTGCCAGCAGCTTAGTCTGGACAGGCTATGGCTACACCTTC.

V and J are TRBV11-2 and TRBJ2-5, with 10 bases that match TRBD2. Germline V gene data show CDR1 as SGHAT and CDR2 as FQNNGV. This CDR3 contains 15 residues. J lost 5 bases, V lost 6 bases, and 9 bases had no gene match. DNA of the CDR3: TGTGCCAGCAGGGGACCGGGACTAGCGAGGGAGACCCAGTACTTC. Protein: CASRGPGLARETQYF.

The CDR3 spells CASSQTGADIQYF. CDR3 in DNA: TGCGCCAGCAGCCAAACAGGGGCTGACATTCAGTACTTC. The chain combines TRBV4-1 with TRBJ2-4; 7 bases are a match to TRBD1. This CDR3 comprises 13 residues. Losses at the gene ends were 2 bases for V and 8 bases for J; bases not matched to a gene: 3. CDR1 and CDR2 from the germline V gene are MGHRA and YSYEKL.

The chain carries TRBV7-9 and TRBJ2-6; the match to TRBD1 covers 9 bases. Trimming took 10 bases from V and 3 from J; bases not matched to a gene: 10. Germline V gene data show CDR1 as SEHNR and CDR2 as FQNEAQ (reference sequence). The CDR3 consists of 16 residues. The CDR3 nucleotides read TGTGCCATGGAGGGGACAGGGATGAGTGGGGCCAACGTCCTGACTTTC. Protein sequence: CAMEGTGMSGANVLTF.

The chain employs TRBV2 and TRBJ2-3; 10 nucleotides agree with TRBD2. The CDR3 consists of 17 residues. Germline lookup yields CDR1 SNHLY and CDR2 FYNNEI. The V segment lost 1 base and the J segment 0 bases; nucleotides outside the gene matches: 4. CDR3 loop: CASSEVSGGASTDTQYF. The CDR3 DNA sequence: TGTGCCAGCAGTGAAGTCAGCGGGGGGGCGAGCACAGATACGCAGTATTTT.

The genes are TRBV9 and TRBJ1-5, with D possibly matching TRBD1 (5 bases). This CDR3 is 14 amino acids long. The V end was cut by 6 bases, the J end by 7 bases, with 17 bases between. The germline V gene encodes CDR1 SGDLS and CDR2 YYNGEE. CDR3 region: CASNGGGVGQPQHF. The CDR3 region has the DNA TGTGCCAGCAATGGTGGGGGGGTAGGCCAGCCCCAGCATTTT.

The chain recombines TRBV29-1 with TRBJ2-5, with D possibly matching TRBD2 (7 bases). Trimming removed 4 bases at V and 5 bases at J, with 14 bases between. Germline V gives CDR1 SQVTM, CDR2 ANQGSEA. The CDR3 covers 13 residues. The CDR3 DNA follows: TGCAGCGTTGGGGTGGGGGGGCTTGAGACCCAGTACTTC. Translation gives CSVGVGGLETQYF. The whole variable domain, remainder taken from reference TRBV29-1 and TRBJ2-5, is SAVISQKPSRDICQRGTSLTIQCQVDSQVTMMFWYRQQPGQSLTLIATANQGSEATYESGFVIDKFPISRPNLTFSTLTVSNMSPEDSSIYLCSVGVGGLETQYFGPGTRLLVL.

The J gene is TRBJ1-6, the V gene TRBV11-2; D is possibly TRBD1 (6 bases). This CDR3 comprises 16 residues. CDR1 and CDR2 (germline): SGHAT, FQNNGV. V was clipped by 4 bases and J by 6 bases, with 16 bases between them. The DNA of the CDR3 is TGTGCCAGCAGCTCGGGCCGGGGCAGGGGTAATTCACCCCTCCACTTT. It translates to CASSSGRGRGNSPLHF.

This chain connects TRBV4-3 to TRBJ1-5; 9 bases agree with TRBD1. Germline V gene data show CDR1 as LGHNA and CDR2 as YSLEER. The CDR3 is 15 amino acids. V shed 3 bases and J 6 bases; nucleotides not matched to a gene: 6. This CDR3 is CASSQTGTGIQPQHF. The CDR3 nucleotides are TGCGCCAGCAGCCAGACCGGGACAGGGATTCAGCCCCAGCATTTT.

This chain links TRBV7-8 with TRBJ2-1; 9 bases fit TRBD1. Germline CDR1 SGHVS, CDR2 FQNEAQ. The CDR3 extends over 16 amino acids. Germline trimming cut 1 base from V and 6 bases from J; bases unmatched to any gene: 7. This chain's CDR3 is CASSLDRDRVGNEQFF. The CDR3 DNA follows: TGTGCCAGCAGCTTAGACCGGGACAGGGTAGGCAATGAGCAGTTCTTC.

The chain carries TRBV7-2 and TRBJ2-7; D is possibly TRBD1 (6 bases). The V end lost 0 bases, the J end lost 3 bases, and 6 bases lay between the germline ends. Germline lookup yields CDR1 SGHTA and CDR2 FQGNSA. The CDR3 has 13 residues. DNA for the CDR3: TGTGCCAGCAGCTTAGCCAGGGGCTACGAGCAGTACTTC. It specifies CASSLARGYEQYF.

The V gene is TRBV4-3, the J gene TRBJ2-3; 10 bases fit TRBD2. The CDR3 contains 15 residues. Germline assignment: CDR1 LGHNA and CDR2 YSLEER. V shed 1 base, J shed 7 bases, and the junction held 5 bases outside the gene matches. The CDR3 protein is CASSQAVLAGYTQYF. The CDR3 DNA is TGCGCCAGCAGCCAAGCGGTACTAGCGGGGTATACGCAGTATTTT.

Written as DNA, the CDR3 is TGTGCCAGCAGCCGAAGGGGGGGGGACGGCTACACCTTC. Residues: CASSRRGGDGYTF. The chain employs TRBV7-9 and TRBJ1-2, with D perhaps matching TRBD1 (6 bases). The CDR3 sequence is 13 residues long. The V end was cut by 5 bases, the J end by 8 bases, with 15 bases between. Per the germline V gene, CDR1 is SEHNR and CDR2 is FQNEAQ (reference sequence). Based on the CDR3 plus reference TRBV7-9 and TRBJ1-2, the full variable domain is DTGVSQNPRHKITKRGQNVTFRCDPISEHNRLYWYRQTLGQGPEFLTYFQNEAQLEKSRLLSDRFSAERPKGSFSTLEIQRTEQGDSAMYLCASSRRGGDGYTFGSGTRLTVV.

The CDR3 nucleotides are TGTGCCTGGAGGAAGGGAGCACCCACAGATACGCAGTATTTT. As protein: CAWRKGAPTDTQYF. This chain uses TRBV30 with TRBJ2-3, with D possibly being TRBD2 (5 bases). The CDR3 loop spans 14 amino acids. The V end was cut by 3 bases, the J end by 2 bases, with 12 bases between. CDR1 is GTSNPN, CDR2 SVGIG, per germline (reference sequence).